Below are 10 T cell receptor beta chains sequenced from a single sample in a study of metastatic and nonmetastatic thyroid tumors. Via MiXCR, TCRdb re-called the PCR reads. The sample includes more than 14,000 clones, 20% to 30% of them seen just once. Not a single patient had been given any form of treatment at any point before undergoing thyroid surgery. Sequenced material: tumor tissue. These TCRs come from a female donor with papillary thyroid cancer or a benign thyroid nodule (not recorded which). Some clones in this sample may be carry-over from other donors' samples.

By share of the sample, this clone is medium-sized. The chain is built from TRBV6-1 and TRBJ2-5; D possibly corresponds to TRBD2 (7 bases). V was cut by 4 bases and J by 1 base, with 10 bases left in between. This CDR3 contains 14 residues. The V gene's germline CDR1 is MNHNS and CDR2 SASEGT. The CDR3 protein is CASSGGGSQETQYF. The CDR3 DNA follows: TGTGCCAGCAGTGGGGGGGGCTCCCAAGAGACCCAGTACTTC.

This clone appeared many times. The chain couples TRBV11-2 to TRBJ1-1; possible D gene TRBD1, 6 bases. The length of the CDR3 is 16 residues. Germline values: CDR1 SGHAT, CDR2 FQNNGV. The ends were cut back, 6 bases at V and 3 bases at J, with 20 bases in the middle. CDR3 in amino acids: CASSSRGSGRHTEAFF. CDR3 nucleotide sequence: TGTGCCAGCAGTTCAAGGGGGTCGGGACGCCACACTGAAGCTTTCTTT. Together with reference TRBV11-2 and TRBJ1-1, the CDR3 gives the full variable domain: EAGVAQSPRYKIIEKRQSVAFWCNPISGHATLYWYQQILGQGPKLLIQFQNNGVVDDSQLPKDRFSAERLKGVDSTLKIQPAKLEDSAVYLCASSSRGSGRHTEAFFGQGTRLTVV.

Many counts were recorded for this clone. The V call is TRBV7-6, the J call TRBJ2-7; D might be TRBD1 (6 bases). V was cut by 5 bases and J by 6 bases, with 23 bases left in between. This CDR3 comprises 16 residues. CDR1 and CDR2 from the germline V gene are SGHVS and FNYEAQ. CDR3 DNA sequence: TGTGCCAGCAGCCAACATCGGGACACTAAGTCGGGCGAGCAGTACTTC. The encoded protein is CASSQHRDTKSGEQYF.

This chain connects TRBV20-1 to TRBJ1-1; unclear D gene. The V gene's germline CDR1 is DFQATT and CDR2 SNEGSKA (reference sequence). The CDR3 has 12 amino acids. Trimming shortened V by 0 bases and J by 6 bases, and 8 bases separated the two germline ends. The CDR3 DNA reads TGCAGTGCTAGAGACCAGAGCCCTGAAGCTTTCTTT. Protein product: CSARDQSPEAFF.

This clone has a count of ten or more. The rearrangement joins TRBV20-1 to TRBJ1-5; TRBD1 is a possible D gene (5 bases). CDR3 length: 13 residues. V was trimmed by 5 bases and J by 3 bases, leaving 11 bases between them. Germline V lookup: CDR1 DFQATT, CDR2 SNEGSKA (reference sequence). CDR3 DNA sequence: TGCAGTGCTGGGACCAACGCCAATCAGCCCCAGCATTTT. It specifies CSAGTNANQPQHF.

The chain couples TRBV28 to TRBJ2-3; 10 nucleotides agree with TRBD1. The CDR3 loop spans 14 amino acids. Per the germline V gene, CDR1 is MDHEN and CDR2 is SYDVKM. J lost 5 bases, V lost 2 bases, and 1 base had no gene match. The CDR3 DNA sequence: TGTGCCAGCAGTTTAGACAGGGGGCAAGATACGCAGTATTTT. Encoded protein: CASSLDRGQDTQYF.

In its sample, this clone was seen many times. The J gene is TRBJ1-2, the V gene TRBV29-1, with a possible D match to TRBD1 (5 bases). V lost 3 bases to trimming and J lost 4 bases, with 9 bases between them. The CDR3 extends over 12 amino acids. Looked up from germline, CDR1 is SQVTM and CDR2 is ANQGSEA. CDR3 protein: CSVEGQPYGYTF. CDR3 DNA sequence: TGCAGCGTTGAGGGGCAGCCCTATGGCTACACCTTC.

This clone turned up a few times. The CDR3 DNA reads TGTGCCACCAGCAGAGGGGGGACAGGGGAAATCTATGGCTACACCTTC. Its protein product is CATSRGGTGEIYGYTF. The V and J genes are TRBV15 and TRBJ1-2, with TRBD1 matching 10 bases. In germline, CDR1 is LNHNV, CDR2 YYDKDF (reference sequence). With 1 base clipped from V and 4 bases from J, the junction kept 6 bases outside the gene matches. This CDR3 comprises 16 residues.

The sample holds a few counts of this clone. This chain joins TRBV6-5 and TRBJ2-2; 8 bases fit TRBD2. V shed 2 bases and J 7 bases; nucleotides not matched to a gene: 6. Germline loops: CDR1 MNHEY, CDR2 SVGAGI. The length of the CDR3 is 15 residues. DNA of the CDR3: TGTGCCAGCAGTTACGGAGCGGGGGAAAACGGGGAGCTGTTTTTT. Protein sequence: CASSYGAGENGELFF.

The rearrangement uses TRBV5-1 and TRBJ1-2; 8 bases match TRBD1. The J segment lost 9 bases and the V segment lost 0 bases, leaving 7 bases of the junction unmatched. The V gene's germline CDR1 is SGHRS and CDR2 YFSETQ. CDR3 length: 14 residues. CDR3 sequence: CASSLAGGADCYTF. The CDR3 DNA reads TGCGCCAGCAGCTTGGCAGGGGGCGCAGACTGCTACACCTTC.